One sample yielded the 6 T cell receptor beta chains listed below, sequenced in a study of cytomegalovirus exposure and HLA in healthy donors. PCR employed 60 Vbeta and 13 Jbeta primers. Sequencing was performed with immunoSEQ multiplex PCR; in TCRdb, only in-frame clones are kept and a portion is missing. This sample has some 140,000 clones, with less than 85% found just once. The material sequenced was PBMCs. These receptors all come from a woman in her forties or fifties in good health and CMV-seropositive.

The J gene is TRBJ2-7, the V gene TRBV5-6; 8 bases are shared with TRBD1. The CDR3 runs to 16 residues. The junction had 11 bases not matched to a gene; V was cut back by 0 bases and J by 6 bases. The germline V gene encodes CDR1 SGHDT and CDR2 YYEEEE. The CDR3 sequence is CASSLDSRTGLSEQYF. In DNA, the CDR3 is TGTGCCAGCAGCTTGGATAGTCGGACAGGGCTCTCCGAGCAGTACTTC.

The CDR3 protein is CASSQVWGEDEQFF. For the CDR3, the DNA is TGTGCCAGCAGCCAAGTCTGGGGGGAGGATGAGCAGTTCTTC. The V call is TRBV7-9, the J call TRBJ2-1, with a possible D match to TRBD2 (6 bases). The CDR3 length is 14 residues. V shed 5 bases and J shed 8 bases, with 16 bases lying between them. CDR1 is SEHNR and CDR2 is FQNEAQ in the germline V gene (reference sequence).

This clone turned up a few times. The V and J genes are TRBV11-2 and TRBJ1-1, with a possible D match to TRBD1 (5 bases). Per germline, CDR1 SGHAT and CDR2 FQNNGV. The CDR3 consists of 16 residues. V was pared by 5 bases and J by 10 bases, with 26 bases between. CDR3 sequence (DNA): TGTGCCAGCAGCCAAATAGAGGGAGGGGACCGAGTCGGAGCTTTCTTT. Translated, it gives CASSQIEGGDRVGAFF.

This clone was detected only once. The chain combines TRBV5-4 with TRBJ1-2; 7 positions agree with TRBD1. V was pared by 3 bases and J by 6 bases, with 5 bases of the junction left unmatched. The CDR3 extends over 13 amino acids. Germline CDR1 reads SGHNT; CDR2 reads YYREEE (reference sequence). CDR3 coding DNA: TGTGCCAGCAGCTCGGACAGGCGACATGGCTACACCTTC. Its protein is CASSSDRRHGYTF.

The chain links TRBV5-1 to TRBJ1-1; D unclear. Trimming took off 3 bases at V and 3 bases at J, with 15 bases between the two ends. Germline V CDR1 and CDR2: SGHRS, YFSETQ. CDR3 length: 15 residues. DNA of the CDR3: TGCGCCAGCAGCTACGCGGGAAATAAGGACACTGAAGCTTTCTTT. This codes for CASSYAGNKDTEAFF.

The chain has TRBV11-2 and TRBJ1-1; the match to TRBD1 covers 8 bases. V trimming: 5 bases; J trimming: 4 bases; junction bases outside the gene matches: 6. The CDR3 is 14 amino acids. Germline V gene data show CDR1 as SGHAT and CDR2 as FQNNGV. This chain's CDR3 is CASSPRTGPTEAFF. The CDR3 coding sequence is TGTGCCAGCAGCCCACGGACAGGGCCCACTGAAGCTTTCTTT.